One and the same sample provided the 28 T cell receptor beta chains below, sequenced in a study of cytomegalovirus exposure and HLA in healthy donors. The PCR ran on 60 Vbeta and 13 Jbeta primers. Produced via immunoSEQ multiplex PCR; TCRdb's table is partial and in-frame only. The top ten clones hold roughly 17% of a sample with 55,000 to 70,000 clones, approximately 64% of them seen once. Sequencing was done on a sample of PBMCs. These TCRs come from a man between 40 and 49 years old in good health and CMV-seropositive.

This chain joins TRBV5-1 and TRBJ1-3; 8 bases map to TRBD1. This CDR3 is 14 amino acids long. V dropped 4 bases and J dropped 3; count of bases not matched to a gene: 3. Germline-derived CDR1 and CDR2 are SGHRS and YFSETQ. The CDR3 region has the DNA TGCGCCAGCAGCCAGGGGGCATTTGGAAACACCATATATTTT. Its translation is CASSQGAFGNTIYF.

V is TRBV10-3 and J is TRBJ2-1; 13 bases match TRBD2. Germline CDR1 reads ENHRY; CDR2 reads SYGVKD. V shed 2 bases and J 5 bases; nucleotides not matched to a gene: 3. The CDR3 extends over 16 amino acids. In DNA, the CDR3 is TGTGCCATCAGTGAGATCGGACTAGCGGGAGACAATGAGCAGTTCTTC. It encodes CAISEIGLAGDNEQFF.

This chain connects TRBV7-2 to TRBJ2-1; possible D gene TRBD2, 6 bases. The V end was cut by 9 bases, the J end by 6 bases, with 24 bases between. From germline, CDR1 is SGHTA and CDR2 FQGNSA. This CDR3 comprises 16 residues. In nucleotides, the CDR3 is TGTGCCAGGGAGGGGTGGTGGGTGACCCGAATCAATGAGCAGTTCTTC. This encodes CAREGWWVTRINEQFF.

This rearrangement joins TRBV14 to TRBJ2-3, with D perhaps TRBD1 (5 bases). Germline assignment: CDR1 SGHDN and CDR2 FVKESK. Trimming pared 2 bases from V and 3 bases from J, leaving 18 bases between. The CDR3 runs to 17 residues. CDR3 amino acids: CASSQLRGQGKTDTQYF. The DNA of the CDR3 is TGTGCCAGCAGCCAACTGCGTGGGCAGGGTAAGACAGATACGCAGTATTTT.

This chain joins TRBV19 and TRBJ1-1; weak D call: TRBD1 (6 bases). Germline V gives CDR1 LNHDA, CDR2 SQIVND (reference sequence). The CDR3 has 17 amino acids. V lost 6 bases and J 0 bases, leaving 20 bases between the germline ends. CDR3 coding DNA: TGTGCCAGTAGAGCGGTAGAAACAGGGTATATGAACACTGAAGCTTTCTTT. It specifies CASRAVETGYMNTEAFF.

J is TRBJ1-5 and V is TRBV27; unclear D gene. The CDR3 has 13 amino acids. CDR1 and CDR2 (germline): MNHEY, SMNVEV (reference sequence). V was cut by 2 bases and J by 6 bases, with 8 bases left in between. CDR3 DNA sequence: TGTGCCAGCAGTTTAGAAGGACTTCAGCCCCAGCATTTT. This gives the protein CASSLEGLQPQHF.

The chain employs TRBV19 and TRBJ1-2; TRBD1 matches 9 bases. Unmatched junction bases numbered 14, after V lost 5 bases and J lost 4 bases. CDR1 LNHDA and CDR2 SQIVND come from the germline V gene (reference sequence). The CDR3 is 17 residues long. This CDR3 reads CASSLRTGDAASYGYTF. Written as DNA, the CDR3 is TGTGCCAGTAGTCTGAGGACAGGGGACGCCGCGAGCTATGGCTACACCTTC.

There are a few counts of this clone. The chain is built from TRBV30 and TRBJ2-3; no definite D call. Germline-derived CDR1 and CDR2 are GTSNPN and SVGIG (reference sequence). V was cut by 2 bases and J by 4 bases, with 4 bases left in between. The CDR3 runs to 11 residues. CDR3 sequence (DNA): TGTGCCTGGAGTCTCCCAGATACGCAGTATTTT. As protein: CAWSLPDTQYF.

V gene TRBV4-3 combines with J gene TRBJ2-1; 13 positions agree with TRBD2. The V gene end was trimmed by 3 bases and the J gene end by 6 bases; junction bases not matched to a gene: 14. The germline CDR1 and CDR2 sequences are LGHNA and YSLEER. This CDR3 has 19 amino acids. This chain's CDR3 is CASSHKFGLLAGGINEQFF. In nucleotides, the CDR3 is TGCGCCAGCAGCCACAAGTTTGGACTACTAGCGGGAGGGATCAATGAGCAGTTCTTC.

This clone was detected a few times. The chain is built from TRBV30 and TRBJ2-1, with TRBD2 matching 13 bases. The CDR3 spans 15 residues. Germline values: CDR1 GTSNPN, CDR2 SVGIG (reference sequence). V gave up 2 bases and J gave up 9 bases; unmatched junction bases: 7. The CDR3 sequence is CAWSRGTSGTSEQFF. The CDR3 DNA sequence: TGTGCCTGGAGTCGCGGGACTAGCGGGACGAGTGAGCAGTTCTTC.

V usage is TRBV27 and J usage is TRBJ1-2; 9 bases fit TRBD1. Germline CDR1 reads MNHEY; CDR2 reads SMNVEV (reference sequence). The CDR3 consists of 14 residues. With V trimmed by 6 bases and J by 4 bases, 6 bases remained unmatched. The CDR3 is CASSSDRGGYGYTF. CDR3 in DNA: TGTGCCAGCAGCTCCGACAGGGGGGGCTATGGCTACACCTTC.

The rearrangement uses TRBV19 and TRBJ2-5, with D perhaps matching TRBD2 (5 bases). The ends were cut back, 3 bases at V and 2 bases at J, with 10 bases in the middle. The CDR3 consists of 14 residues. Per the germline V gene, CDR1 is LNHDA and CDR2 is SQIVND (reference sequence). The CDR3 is CASSIGNQQETQYF. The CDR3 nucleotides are TGTGCCAGTAGTATCGGGAACCAGCAAGAGACCCAGTACTTC. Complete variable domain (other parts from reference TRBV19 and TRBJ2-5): DGGITQSPKYLFRKEGQNVTLSCEQNLNHDAMYWYRQDPGQGLRLIYYSQIVNDFQKGDIAEGYSVSREKKESFPLTVTSAQKNPTAFYLCASSIGNQQETQYFGPGTRLLVL.

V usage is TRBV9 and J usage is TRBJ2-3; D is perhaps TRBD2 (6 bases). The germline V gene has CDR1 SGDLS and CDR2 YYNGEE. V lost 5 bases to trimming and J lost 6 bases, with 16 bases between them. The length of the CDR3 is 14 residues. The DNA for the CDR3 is TGTGCCAGCAGTCCGGGAGTTTCGTTGGATACGCAGTATTTT. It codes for CASSPGVSLDTQYF.

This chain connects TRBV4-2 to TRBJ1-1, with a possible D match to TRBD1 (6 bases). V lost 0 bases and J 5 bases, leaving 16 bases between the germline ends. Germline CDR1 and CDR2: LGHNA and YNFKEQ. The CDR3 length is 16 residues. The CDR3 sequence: CASSQEGLQGQTEAFF. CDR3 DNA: TGTGCCAGCAGCCAAGAGGGCCTTCAGGGGCAGACTGAAGCTTTCTTT.

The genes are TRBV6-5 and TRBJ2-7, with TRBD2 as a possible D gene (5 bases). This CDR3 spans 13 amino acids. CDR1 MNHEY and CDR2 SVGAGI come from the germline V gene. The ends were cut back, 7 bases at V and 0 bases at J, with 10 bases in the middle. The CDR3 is CASTSGTSYEQYF. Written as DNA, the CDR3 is TGTGCCAGCACGTCGGGAACCTCCTACGAGCAGTACTTC.

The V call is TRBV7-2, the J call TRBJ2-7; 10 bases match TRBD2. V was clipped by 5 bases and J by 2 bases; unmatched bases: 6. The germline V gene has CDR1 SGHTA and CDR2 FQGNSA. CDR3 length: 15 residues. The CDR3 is CASSKAGGKTYEQYF. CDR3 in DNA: TGTGCCAGCAGCAAAGCGGGAGGGAAAACCTACGAGCAGTACTTC.

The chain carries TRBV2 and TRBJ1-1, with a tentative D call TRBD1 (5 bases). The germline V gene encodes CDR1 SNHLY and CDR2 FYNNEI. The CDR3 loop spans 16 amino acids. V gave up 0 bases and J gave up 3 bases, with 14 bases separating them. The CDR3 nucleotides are TGTGCCAGCAGTGAAGCGCGGCAGGGAGGGTACACTGAAGCTTTCTTT. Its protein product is CASSEARQGGYTEAFF.

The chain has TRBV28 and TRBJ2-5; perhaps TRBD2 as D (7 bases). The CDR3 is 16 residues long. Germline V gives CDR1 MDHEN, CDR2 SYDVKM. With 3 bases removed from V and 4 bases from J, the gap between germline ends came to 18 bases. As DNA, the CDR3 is TGTGCCAGCAGTTTCGCAGGGGCGGGGGTAGTAGAGACCCAGTACTTC. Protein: CASSFAGAGVVETQYF.

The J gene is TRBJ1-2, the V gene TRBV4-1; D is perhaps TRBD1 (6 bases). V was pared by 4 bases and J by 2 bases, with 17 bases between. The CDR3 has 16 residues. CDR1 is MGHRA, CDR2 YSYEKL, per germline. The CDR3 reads CASSPRGGAPNYGYTF. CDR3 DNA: TGCGCCAGCAGCCCTCGGGGGGGGGCCCCAAACTATGGCTACACCTTC.

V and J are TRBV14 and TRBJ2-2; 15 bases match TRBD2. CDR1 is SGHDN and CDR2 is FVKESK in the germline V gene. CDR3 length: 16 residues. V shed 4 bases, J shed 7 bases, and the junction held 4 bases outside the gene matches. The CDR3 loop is CASSRTSGRAGGELFF. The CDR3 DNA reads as TGTGCCAGCAGCCGGACTAGCGGGAGGGCCGGCGGGGAGCTGTTTTTT.

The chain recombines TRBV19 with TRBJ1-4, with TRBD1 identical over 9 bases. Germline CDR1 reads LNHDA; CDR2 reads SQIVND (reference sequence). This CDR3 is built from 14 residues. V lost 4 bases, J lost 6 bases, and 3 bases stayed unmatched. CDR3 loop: CASSTQGAYEKLFF. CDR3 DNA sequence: TGTGCCAGTAGTACACAGGGGGCGTATGAAAAACTGTTTTTT.

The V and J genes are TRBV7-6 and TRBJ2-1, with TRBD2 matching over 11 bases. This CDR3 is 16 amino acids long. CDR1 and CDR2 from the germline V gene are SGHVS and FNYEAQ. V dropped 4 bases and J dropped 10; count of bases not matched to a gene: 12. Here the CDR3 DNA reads TGTGCCAGCAGCTCGACTCCGGGACTAGCGGTTACGGAGCAGTTCTTC. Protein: CASSSTPGLAVTEQFF.

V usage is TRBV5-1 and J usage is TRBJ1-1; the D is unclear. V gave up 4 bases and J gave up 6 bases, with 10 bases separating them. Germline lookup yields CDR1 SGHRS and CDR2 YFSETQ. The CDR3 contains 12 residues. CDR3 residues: CASSPRGSEAFF. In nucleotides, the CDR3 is TGCGCCAGCAGCCCACGCGGGTCTGAAGCTTTCTTT.

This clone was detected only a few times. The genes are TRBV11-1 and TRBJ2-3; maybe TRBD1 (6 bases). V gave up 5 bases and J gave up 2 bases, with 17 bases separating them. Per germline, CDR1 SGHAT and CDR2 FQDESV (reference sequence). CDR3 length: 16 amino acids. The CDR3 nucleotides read TGTGCCAGCAGCCCTGGGGGCCTTTCGGACACAGATACGCAGTATTTT. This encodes CASSPGGLSDTDTQYF.

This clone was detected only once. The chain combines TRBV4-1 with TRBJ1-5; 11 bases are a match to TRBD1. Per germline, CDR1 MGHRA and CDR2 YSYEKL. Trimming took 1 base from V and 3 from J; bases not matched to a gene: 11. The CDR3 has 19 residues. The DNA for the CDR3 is TGCGCCAGCAGCCAAGTGTTGTCCGGGACAGGGGGGACCAATCAGCCCCAGCATTTT. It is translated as CASSQVLSGTGGTNQPQHF.

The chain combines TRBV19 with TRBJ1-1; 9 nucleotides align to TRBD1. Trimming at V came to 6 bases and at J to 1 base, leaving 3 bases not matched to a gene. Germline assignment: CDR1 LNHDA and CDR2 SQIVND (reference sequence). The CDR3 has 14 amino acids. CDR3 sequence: CASSRQGGNTEAFF. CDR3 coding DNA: TGTGCCAGTAGCAGACAGGGGGGGAACACTGAAGCTTTCTTT.

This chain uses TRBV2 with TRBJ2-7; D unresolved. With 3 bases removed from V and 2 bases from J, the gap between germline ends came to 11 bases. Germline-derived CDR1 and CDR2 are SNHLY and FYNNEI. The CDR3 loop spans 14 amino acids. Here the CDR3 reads CASSESQLTYEQYF. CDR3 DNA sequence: TGTGCCAGCAGTGAGTCTCAGTTAACCTACGAGCAGTACTTC.

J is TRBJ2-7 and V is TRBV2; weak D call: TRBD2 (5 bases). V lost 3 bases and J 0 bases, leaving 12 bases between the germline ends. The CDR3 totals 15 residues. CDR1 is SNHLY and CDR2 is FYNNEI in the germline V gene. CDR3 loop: CASSESAGGSYEQYF. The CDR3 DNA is TGTGCCAGCAGTGAGTCAGCCGGAGGCTCCTACGAGCAGTACTTC. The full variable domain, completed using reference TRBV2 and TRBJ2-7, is EPEVTQTPSHQVTQMGQEVILRCVPISNHLYFYWYRQILGQKVEFLVSFYNNEISEKSEIFDDQFSVERPDGSNFTLKIRSTKLEDSAMYFCASSESAGGSYEQYFGPGTRLTVT.